This TCR beta chain was sequenced during a study of T cells after yellow fever vaccination. The TCR cDNA carried a universal primer site and UMIs from 5'RACE template switching. TCRdb reanalysed the 5' RACE reads using MiXCR and keeps one entry per CDR3 protein. The sample yields about 550,000 distinct CDR3 sequences, about 19% seen once. Notes on the study in general: The appearance of a small share of clonotypes in both CD4 and CD8 compartments was observed. Highly abundant clonotypes carried over from the bulk population could end up in FACS-sorted repertoires as contaminants.

Turning to this clonotype: Its antigen is still unknown.

The CDR3 sequence is 14 residues long. V was trimmed by 4 bases and J by 5 bases, leaving 11 bases between them. Germline CDR1 is MNHEY and CDR2 is SVGEGT. V usage is TRBV6-2 or TRBV6-3 and J usage is TRBJ2-2; D call uncertain. The receptor was derived from a man aged 25-45 years who received the YFV17D yellow fever vaccine. The sample was PBMCs, taken 15 days after the yellow fever booster vaccination. Written as DNA, the CDR3 is TGTGCCAGCAGTTTTAAACCTGTGACCGGGGAGCTGTTTTTT. It is translated as CASSFKPVTGELFF.